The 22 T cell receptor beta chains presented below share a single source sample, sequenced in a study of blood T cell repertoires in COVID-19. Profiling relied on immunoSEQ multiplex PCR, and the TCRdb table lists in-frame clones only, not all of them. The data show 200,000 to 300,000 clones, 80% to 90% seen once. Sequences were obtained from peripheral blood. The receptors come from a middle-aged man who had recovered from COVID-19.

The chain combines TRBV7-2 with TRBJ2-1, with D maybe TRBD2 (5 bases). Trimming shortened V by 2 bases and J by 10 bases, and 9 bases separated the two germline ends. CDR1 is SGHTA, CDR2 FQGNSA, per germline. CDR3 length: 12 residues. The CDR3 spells CASSLLASEQFF. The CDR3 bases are TGTGCCAGCAGCTTACTAGCAAGCGAGCAGTTCTTC.

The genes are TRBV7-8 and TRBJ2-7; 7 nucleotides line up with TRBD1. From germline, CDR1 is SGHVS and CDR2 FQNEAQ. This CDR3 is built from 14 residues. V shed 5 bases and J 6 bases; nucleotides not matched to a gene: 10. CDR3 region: CASSDRAGSSEQYF. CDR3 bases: TGTGCCAGCAGCGACAGGGCGGGCTCGTCCGAGCAGTACTTC.

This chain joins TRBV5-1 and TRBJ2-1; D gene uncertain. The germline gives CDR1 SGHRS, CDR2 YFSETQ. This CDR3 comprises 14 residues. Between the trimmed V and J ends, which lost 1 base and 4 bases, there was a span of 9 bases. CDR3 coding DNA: TGCGCCAGCAGCTTGTTATCAGGTTACAATGAGCAGTTCTTC. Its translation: CASSLLSGYNEQFF. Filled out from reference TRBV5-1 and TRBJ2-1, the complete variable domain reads KAGVTQTPRYLIKTRGQQVTLSCSPISGHRSVSWYQQTPGQGLQFLFEYFSETQRNKGNFPGRFSGRQFSNSRSEMNVSTLELGDSALYLCASSLLSGYNEQFFGPGTRLTVL.

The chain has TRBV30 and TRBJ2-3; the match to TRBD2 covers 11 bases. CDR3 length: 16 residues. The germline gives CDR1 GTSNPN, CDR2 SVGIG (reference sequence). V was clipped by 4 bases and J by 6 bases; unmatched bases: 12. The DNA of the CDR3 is TGTGCCTGGACCTTATTTAGCGGGAGGGCAGGGGATACGCAGTATTTT. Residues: CAWTLFSGRAGDTQYF.

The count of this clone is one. CDR3 DNA sequence: TGTGCCAGCAGCCAAGATACAGCGGGGGGGCTCACCGGGGAGCTGTTTTTT. Residues: CASSQDTAGGLTGELFF. The chain carries TRBV3-1 (or the pseudogene TRBV3-2) and TRBJ2-2; 10 positions match TRBD2. The germline gives CDR1 LGHDT, CDR2 YNNKEL (reference sequence). The CDR3 runs 17 residues. V gave up 0 bases and J gave up 4 bases; unmatched junction bases: 5.

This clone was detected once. The CDR3 sequence is CASSQSDWGTEAFF. The CDR3 DNA follows: TGCGCCAGCAGCCAATCGGACTGGGGCACTGAAGCTTTCTTT. The chain has TRBV4-3 and TRBJ1-1; D is undetermined. Germline lookup yields CDR1 LGHNA and CDR2 YSLEER. The V end lost 2 bases, the J end lost 4 bases, and 11 bases lay between the germline ends. CDR3 length: 14 residues.

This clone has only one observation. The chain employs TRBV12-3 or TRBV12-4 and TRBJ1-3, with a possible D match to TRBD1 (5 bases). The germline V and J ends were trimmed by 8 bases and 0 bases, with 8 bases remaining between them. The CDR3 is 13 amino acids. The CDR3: CASGGSSGNTIYF. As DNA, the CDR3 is TGTGCCAGCGGGGGGAGCTCTGGAAACACCATATATTTT.

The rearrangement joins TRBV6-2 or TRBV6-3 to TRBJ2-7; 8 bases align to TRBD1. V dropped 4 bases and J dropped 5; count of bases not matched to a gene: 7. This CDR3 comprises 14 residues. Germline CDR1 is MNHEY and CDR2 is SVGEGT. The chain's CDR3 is CASSSTQGANEQYF. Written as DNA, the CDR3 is TGTGCCAGCAGTTCGACTCAGGGGGCCAACGAGCAGTACTTC.

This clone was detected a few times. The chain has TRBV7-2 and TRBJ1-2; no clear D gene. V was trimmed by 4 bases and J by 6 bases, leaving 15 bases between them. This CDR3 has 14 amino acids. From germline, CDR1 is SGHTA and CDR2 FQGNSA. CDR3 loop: CASSSTGNSHGYTF. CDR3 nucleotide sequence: TGTGCCAGCAGCTCGACGGGAAATTCCCATGGCTACACCTTC.

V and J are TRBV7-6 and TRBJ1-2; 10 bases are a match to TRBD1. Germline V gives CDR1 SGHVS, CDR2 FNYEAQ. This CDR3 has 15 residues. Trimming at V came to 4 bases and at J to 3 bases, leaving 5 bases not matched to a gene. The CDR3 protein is CASSSTGTGDYGYTF. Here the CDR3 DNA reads TGTGCCAGCAGCTCCACCGGGACAGGGGACTATGGCTACACCTTC.

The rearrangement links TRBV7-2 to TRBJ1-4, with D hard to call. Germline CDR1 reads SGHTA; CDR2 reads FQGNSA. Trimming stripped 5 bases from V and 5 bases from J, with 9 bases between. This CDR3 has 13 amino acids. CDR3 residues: CASSEERNEKLFF. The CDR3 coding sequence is TGTGCCAGCAGCGAAGAACGGAATGAAAAACTGTTTTTT.

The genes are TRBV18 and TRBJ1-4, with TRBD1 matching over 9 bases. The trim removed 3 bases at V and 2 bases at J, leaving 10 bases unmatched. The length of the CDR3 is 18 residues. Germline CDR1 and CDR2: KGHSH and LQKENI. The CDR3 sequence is CASSPTTGGGKTNEKLFF. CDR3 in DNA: TGTGCCAGCTCACCTACAACAGGGGGCGGTAAGACTAATGAAAAACTGTTTTTT.

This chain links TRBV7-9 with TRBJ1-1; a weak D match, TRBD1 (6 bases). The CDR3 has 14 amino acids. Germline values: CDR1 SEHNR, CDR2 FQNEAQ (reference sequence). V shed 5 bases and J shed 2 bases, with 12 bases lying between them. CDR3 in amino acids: CASSPWDINTEAFF. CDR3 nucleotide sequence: TGTGCCAGCAGCCCTTGGGACATCAACACTGAAGCTTTCTTT.

The CDR3 nucleotides read TGTGCCAGCAGCGTTGGACAGGGCGGCGGGCAGTTCTTC. Its protein is CASSVGQGGGQFF. This chain connects TRBV9 to TRBJ2-1, with 8 bases aligning to TRBD1. The V segment lost 2 bases and the J segment 12 bases; nucleotides outside the gene matches: 7. CDR3 length: 13 amino acids. From germline, CDR1 is SGDLS and CDR2 YYNGEE.

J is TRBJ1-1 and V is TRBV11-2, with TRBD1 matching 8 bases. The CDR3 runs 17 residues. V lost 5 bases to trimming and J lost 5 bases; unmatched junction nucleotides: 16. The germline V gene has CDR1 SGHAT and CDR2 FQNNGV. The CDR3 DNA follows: TGTGCCAGCAGCCAAAGACAGGGGAATTATTTGCGGACTGAAGCTTTCTTT. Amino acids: CASSQRQGNYLRTEAFF.

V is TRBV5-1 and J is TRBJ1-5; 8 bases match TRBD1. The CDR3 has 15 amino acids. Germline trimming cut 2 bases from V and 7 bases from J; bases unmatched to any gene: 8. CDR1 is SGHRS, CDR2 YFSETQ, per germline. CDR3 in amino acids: CASSLAPGTGQPQHF. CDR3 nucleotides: TGCGCCAGCAGCTTAGCCCCGGGGACAGGACAGCCCCAGCATTTT.

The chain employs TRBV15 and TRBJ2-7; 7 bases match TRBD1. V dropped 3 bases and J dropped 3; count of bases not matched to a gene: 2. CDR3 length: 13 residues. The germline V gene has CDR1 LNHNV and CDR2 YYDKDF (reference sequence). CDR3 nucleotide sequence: TGTGCCACCAGCAGCCGGGACAGCTACGAGCAGTACTTC. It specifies CATSSRDSYEQYF.

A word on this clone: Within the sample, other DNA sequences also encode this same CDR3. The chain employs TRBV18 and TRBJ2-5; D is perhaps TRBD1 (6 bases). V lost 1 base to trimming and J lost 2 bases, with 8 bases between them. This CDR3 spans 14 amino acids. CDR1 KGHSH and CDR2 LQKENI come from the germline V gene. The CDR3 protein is CASSPRTGQETQYF. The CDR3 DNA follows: TGTGCCAGCTCACCACGAACAGGGCAAGAGACCCAGTACTTC.

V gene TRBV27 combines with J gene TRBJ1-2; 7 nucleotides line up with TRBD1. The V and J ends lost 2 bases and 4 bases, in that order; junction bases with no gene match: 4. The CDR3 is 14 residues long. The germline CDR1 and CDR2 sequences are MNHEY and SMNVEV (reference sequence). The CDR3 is CASSLHGTAYGYTF. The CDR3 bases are TGTGCCAGCAGTTTACACGGGACAGCCTATGGCTACACCTTC.

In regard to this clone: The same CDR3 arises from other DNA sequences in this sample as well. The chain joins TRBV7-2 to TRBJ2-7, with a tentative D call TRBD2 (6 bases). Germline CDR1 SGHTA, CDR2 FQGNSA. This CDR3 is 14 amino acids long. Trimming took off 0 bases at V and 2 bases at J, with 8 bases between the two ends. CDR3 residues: CASSLASGPYEQYF. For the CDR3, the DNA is TGTGCCAGCAGCTTAGCTAGCGGACCCTACGAGCAGTACTTC.

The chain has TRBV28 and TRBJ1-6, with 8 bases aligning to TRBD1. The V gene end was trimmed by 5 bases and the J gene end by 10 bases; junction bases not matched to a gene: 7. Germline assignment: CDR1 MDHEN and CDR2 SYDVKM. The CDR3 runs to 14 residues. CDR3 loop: CASSPGQVESPLHF. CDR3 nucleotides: TGTGCCAGCAGTCCGGGACAGGTCGAATCACCCCTCCACTTT.

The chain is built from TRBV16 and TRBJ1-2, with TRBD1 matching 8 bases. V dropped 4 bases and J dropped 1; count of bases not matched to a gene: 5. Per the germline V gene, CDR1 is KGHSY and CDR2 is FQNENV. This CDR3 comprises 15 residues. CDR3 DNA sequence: TGTGCCAGCAGCCCATGGACAGGGATTAACTATGGCTACACCTTC. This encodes CASSPWTGINYGYTF.